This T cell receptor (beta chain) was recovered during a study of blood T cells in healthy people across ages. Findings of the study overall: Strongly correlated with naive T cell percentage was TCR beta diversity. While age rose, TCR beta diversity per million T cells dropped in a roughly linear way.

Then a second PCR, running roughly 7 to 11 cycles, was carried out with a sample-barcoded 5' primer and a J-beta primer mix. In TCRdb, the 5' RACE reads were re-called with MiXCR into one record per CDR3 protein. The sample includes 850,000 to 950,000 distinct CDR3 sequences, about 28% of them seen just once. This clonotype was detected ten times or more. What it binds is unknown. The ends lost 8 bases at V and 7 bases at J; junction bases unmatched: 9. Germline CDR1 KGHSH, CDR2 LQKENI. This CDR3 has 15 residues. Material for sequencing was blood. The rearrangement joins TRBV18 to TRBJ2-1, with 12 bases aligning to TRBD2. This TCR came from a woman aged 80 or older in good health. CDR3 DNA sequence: TGTGCCAGCAGTTCGGGGACTAGCGGGCTTAATGAGCAGTTCTTC. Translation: CASSSGTSGLNEQFF.